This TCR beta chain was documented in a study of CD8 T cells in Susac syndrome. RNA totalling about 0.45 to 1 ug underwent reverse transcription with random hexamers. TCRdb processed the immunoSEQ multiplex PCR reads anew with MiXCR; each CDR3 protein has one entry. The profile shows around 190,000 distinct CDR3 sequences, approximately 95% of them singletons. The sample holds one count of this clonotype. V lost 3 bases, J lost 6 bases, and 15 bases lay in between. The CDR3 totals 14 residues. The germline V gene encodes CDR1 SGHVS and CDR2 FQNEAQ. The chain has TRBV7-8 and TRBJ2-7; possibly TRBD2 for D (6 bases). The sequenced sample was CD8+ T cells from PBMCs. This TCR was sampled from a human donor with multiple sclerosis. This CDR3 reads CASSFLGGKGEQYF. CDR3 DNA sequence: TGTGCCAGCAGCTTTTTAGGAGGGAAGGGCGAGCAGTACTTC. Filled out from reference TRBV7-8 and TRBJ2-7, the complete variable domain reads GAGVSQSPRYKVAKRGQDVALRCDPISGHVSLFWYQQALGQGPEFLTYFQNEAQLDKSGLPSDRFFAERPEGSVSTLKIQRTQQEDSAVYLCASSFLGGKGEQYFGPGTRLTVT.